Listed below are T cell receptor beta chains from one sample, sequenced in a study of T cell responses to AZD1222 COVID-19 vaccine. TCRdb's copy holds only in-frame clones and misses some; the assay was immunoSEQ multiplex PCR. The table shows more than 150,000 clones, with 90% to 95% occurring only once. The starting material was peripheral blood, obtained 28 days after the second AZD1222 dose. The receptors stem from an adult who received the AZD1222 COVID-19 vaccine. The CDR3 runs from the conserved cysteine through the conserved F or W. Each record gives: clone size, V gene, D gene, J gene, CDR3 protein, CDR3 DNA. A D gene is named only where the DNA matches it firmly. For some rows the clone size is stated as once, few or many, or as a class when expanded; others skip it.

-	TRBV11-3	TRBD1	TRBJ1-2	CASSFQGQGGGYTF	TGTGCCAGCAGCTTCCAAGGACAGGGGGGTGGCTACACCTTC
-	TRBV4-3	-	TRBJ2-3	CASSQERRDTQYF	TGCGCCAGCAGCCAAGAGCGGCGGGATACGCAGTATTTT
-	TRBV5-1	-	TRBJ1-5	CASSLWGLNQPQHF	TGCGCCAGCAGCTTGTGGGGCCTAAATCAGCCCCAGCATTTT
-	TRBV6-6	TRBD1	TRBJ1-5	CASSSQGADQPQHF	TGTGCCAGCAGTTCCCAGGGGGCTGATCAGCCCCAGCATTTT
once	TRBV25-1	-	TRBJ2-7	CASSQKSYEQYF	TGTGCCAGCAGCCAAAAATCCTACGAGCAGTACTTC
-	TRBV29-1	TRBD1	TRBJ1-2	CSGLQGEVEGYTF	TGCAGCGGATTACAGGGGGAAGTTGAAGGCTACACCTTC
-	TRBV7-3	-	TRBJ2-3	CASSPGAASTDTQYF	TGTGCCAGCAGCCCAGGGGCGGCTAGCACAGATACGCAGTATTTT
-	TRBV6-5	-	TRBJ1-6	CASSYRGDGSPLHF	TGTGCCAGCAGTTATCGGGGGGACGGTTCACCCCTCCACTTT
-	TRBV29-1	TRBD1	TRBJ1-1	CSGSTQGTGNTEAFF	TGCAGCGGTAGCACACAGGGGACAGGGAACACTGAAGCTTTCTTT
-	TRBV7-9	-	TRBJ1-5	CASSFGLTGDQPQHF	TGTGCCAGCAGCTTTGGGCTTACCGGGGATCAGCCCCAGCATTTT
-	TRBV18	-	TRBJ2-1	CASSPSGDSYNEQFF	TGTGCCAGCTCGCCGAGCGGTGATTCCTACAATGAGCAGTTCTTC
-	TRBV7-3	-	TRBJ1-1	CASSLKTVGASEAFF	TGTGCCAGCAGCTTAAAGACAGTTGGGGCCTCTGAAGCTTTCTTT
few	TRBV2	-	TRBJ2-3	CASSEPADTQYF	TGTGCCAGCAGTGAACCAGCAGATACGCAGTATTTT
-	TRBV6-4	TRBD2	TRBJ2-1	CARPLCCGGLNEQFF	TGTGCCCGCCCCCTCTGTTGCGGGGGGCTCAATGAGCAGTTCTTC
-	TRBV20-1	-	TRBJ1-1	CSAREGSEAFF	TGCAGTGCTAGAGAGGGTAGTGAAGCTTTCTTT
-	TRBV7-7	-	TRBJ1-4	CASSLSTDSNEKLFF	TGTGCCAGCAGCTTATCGACAGACTCTAATGAAAAACTGTTTTTT
-	TRBV4-1	-	TRBJ2-7	CASSPKEGRGEQYF	TGCGCCAGCAGCCCAAAAGAGGGCAGGGGCGAGCAGTACTTC
-	TRBV7-2	TRBD1	TRBJ2-1	CASSLDRGSYNEQFF	TGTGCCAGCAGCTTGGACAGGGGGTCCTACAATGAGCAGTTCTTC
-	TRBV21-1	-	TRBJ1-6	CASSIQTGVSYNSPLHF	TGTGCCAGCAGCATCCAGACAGGGGTATCCTATAATTCACCCCTCCACTTT
-	TRBV6-5	-	TRBJ1-2	CASTLGGGYYGYTF	TGTGCCAGCACCCTGGGTGGGGGCTACTATGGCTACACCTTC
-	TRBV12-5	TRBD1	TRBJ2-7	CASGLGGQEKQYF	TGTGCTAGTGGTTTGGGGGGACAGGAGAAGCAGTACTTC
-	TRBV19	-	TRBJ1-2	CAVGSWGGYTF	TGTGCCGTTGGAAGCTGGGGTGGCTACACCTTC
-	TRBV19	-	TRBJ2-4	CASRPRFSENIQYF	TGTGCCAGTAGACCTAGGTTCTCCGAAAACATTCAGTACTTC
-	TRBV6-5	-	TRBJ1-1	CASTGYTEAFF	TGTGCCAGCACGGGTTACACTGAAGCTTTCTTT
-	TRBV19	TRBD1	TRBJ2-7	CASSISGGVGDEQYF	TGTGCCAGTAGTATCTCAGGGGGCGTAGGGGACGAGCAGTACTTC
-	TRBV9	-	TRBJ2-3	CASSVGHSSFTDTQYF	TGTGCCAGCAGCGTGGGGCACAGTTCCTTCACAGATACGCAGTATTTT
-	TRBV19	-	TRBJ1-3	CASGGRGSGNTIYF	TGTGCCAGCGGGGGAAGGGGTTCTGGAAACACCATATATTTT
-	TRBV7-9	-	TRBJ1-6	CASRLGQSSYNSPLHF	TGTGCCAGCAGACTGGGGCAGAGCTCCTATAATTCACCCCTCCACTTT
-	TRBV6-5	-	TRBJ2-3	CASTQPPTDTQYF	TGTGCCAGCACCCAACCCCCTACAGATACGCAGTATTTT
-	TRBV19	-	TRBJ1-1	CASCDSRVVFGIGVTEAFF	TGTGCCAGTTGCGACTCCCGCGTCGTCTTCGGGATCGGGGTCACTGAAGCTTTCTTT
-	TRBV7-2	-	TRBJ1-5	CASSLTSGLNQPQHF	TGTGCCAGCAGCTTAACATCAGGTCTGAATCAGCCCCAGCATTTT
-	TRBV9	-	TRBJ1-6	CASSPDLASYNSPLHF	TGTGCCAGCAGCCCAGATCTTGCGTCCTATAATTCACCCCTCCACTTT
-	TRBV5-1	-	TRBJ2-5	CASSQETAPQETQYF	TGCGCCAGCAGCCAAGAAACAGCGCCCCAAGAGACCCAGTACTTC
-	TRBV18	-	TRBJ2-3	CASSATGRVMGVVTDTQYF	TGTGCCAGCTCAGCGACAGGCCGTGTGATGGGCGTTGTCACAGATACGCAGTATTTT
-	TRBV6-5	TRBD1	TRBJ1-5	CASSPQGNQPQHF	TGTGCCAGCAGTCCACAGGGGAATCAGCCCCAGCATTTT
-	TRBV12-2	-	TRBJ2-7	CASRLGEGYEQYF	TGTGCAAGTCGCTTAGGAGAGGGCTACGAGCAGTACTTC
few	TRBV6-2/TRBV6-3	TRBD2	TRBJ2-5	CASSPTSGSVETQYF	TGTGCCAGCAGTCCGACTAGCGGGAGTGTAGAGACCCAGTACTTC
once	TRBV28	TRBD1	TRBJ2-7	CASSTQGQGKFYEQYF	TGTGCCAGCAGTACCCAGGGACAGGGTAAATTCTACGAGCAGTACTTC
once	TRBV5-1	TRBD1	TRBJ2-1	CASSVGQGVYNEQFF	TGCGCCAGCAGCGTAGGCCAGGGGGTTTACAATGAGCAGTTCTTC
-	TRBV4-1	TRBD1	TRBJ1-3	CASSHPQGGSGNTIYF	TGCGCCAGCAGCCACCCACAGGGGGGCTCTGGAAACACCATATATTTT
-	TRBV27	TRBD2	TRBJ2-7	CASSLLAGAYEQYF	TGTGCCAGCAGTTTGTTAGCGGGGGCCTACGAGCAGTACTTC
once	TRBV19	-	TRBJ2-1	CASSIEGPRRDEQFF	TGTGCCAGTAGTATCGAGGGACCCCGCCGGGATGAGCAGTTCTTC
-	TRBV11-3	TRBD2	TRBJ2-5	CASSRSGARETQYF	TGTGCCAGCAGCAGGAGCGGGGCGCGAGAGACCCAGTACTTC
-	TRBV7-9	-	TRBJ2-7	CASSSGPQQYF	TGTGCCAGCAGCTCGGGACCCCAGCAGTACTTC
-	TRBV23-1	-	TRBJ1-1	CASSRTVTEAFF	TGCGCCAGCAGCAGGACAGTTACTGAAGCTTTCTTT
-	TRBV28	TRBD2	TRBJ2-1	CASRGLAGARSYNEQFF	TGTGCCAGCAGGGGACTAGCGGGAGCCCGCTCCTACAATGAGCAGTTCTTC
-	TRBV19	-	TRBJ1-1	CASSMSGASGTEAFF	TGTGCCAGTAGTATGTCCGGCGCGTCAGGCACTGAAGCTTTCTTT
once	TRBV7-6	-	TRBJ2-3	CASSTRTDWAQYF	TGTGCCAGCAGCACCCGGACAGATTGGGCGCAGTATTTT
-	TRBV28	-	TRBJ1-5	CASSLQNQPQHF	TGTGCCAGCAGTTTACAAAATCAGCCCCAGCATTTT
-	TRBV5-4	-	TRBJ1-1	CASSRWGGPINTEAFF	TGTGCCAGCAGTCGATGGGGGGGGCCAATTAACACTGAAGCTTTCTTT
-	TRBV12-3/TRBV12-4	-	TRBJ1-4	CASSFKITKLFF	TGTGCCAGCAGTTTCAAAATTACTAAACTGTTTTTT
once	TRBV5-4	TRBD1	TRBJ1-2	CASSLLGTGSYGYTF	TGTGCCAGCAGCTTGCTCGGGACAGGTTCCTATGGCTACACCTTC
-	TRBV5-5	-	TRBJ1-1	CASSFIAGAATKAFF	TGTGCCAGCAGCTTTATCGCAGGGGCCGCCACCAAAGCTTTCTTT
-	TRBV18	TRBD1	TRBJ2-5	CASSPGQVETQYF	TGTGCCAGCTCACCGGGACAGGTGGAGACCCAGTACTTC
-	TRBV4-3	-	TRBJ2-7	CASSQGYGPTYEQYF	TGCGCCAGCAGCCAAGGCTATGGACCTACCTACGAGCAGTACTTC
once	TRBV6-1	-	TRBJ2-7	CASSEASTEAYEQYF	TGTGCCAGCAGTGAAGCGTCAACAGAAGCTTACGAGCAGTACTTC